Below are 18 T cell receptor beta chains sequenced from a single sample in a study of blood T cell repertoires in COVID-19. Libraries were prepared by immunoSEQ multiplex PCR; TCRdb keeps only in-frame clonotypes and omits some of them. The sample yields a few hundred thousand clones, under 90% seen once. The material sequenced was PBMCs or T cells enriched from blood (not recorded which). Every receptor here comes from a man between 35 and 55 years old who had recovered from COVID-19.

The chain employs TRBV30 and TRBJ1-1; perhaps TRBD1 as D (5 bases). The CDR3 sequence is 15 residues long. Trimming stripped 0 bases from V and 4 bases from J, with 15 bases between. Looked up from germline, CDR1 is GTSNPN and CDR2 is SVGIG (reference sequence). The CDR3 coding sequence is TGTGCCTGGAGTGTACGAGCAGGGTGGAGCACTGAAGCTTTCTTT. Translation: CAWSVRAGWSTEAFF.

This chain joins TRBV5-6 and TRBJ1-2; 10 bases line up with TRBD1. Germline values: CDR1 SGHDT, CDR2 YYEEEE. J gave up 3 bases and V 4 bases, and 12 bases lay outside the gene matches. The CDR3 spans 17 residues. CDR3 sequence: CASSPRGGQGSHYGYTF. The DNA of the CDR3 is TGTGCCAGCAGCCCCCGAGGGGGACAGGGGAGTCACTATGGCTACACCTTC.

This chain connects TRBV4-2 to TRBJ2-1; TRBD2 is a possible D gene (6 bases). This CDR3 contains 17 residues. The V gene's germline CDR1 is LGHNA and CDR2 YNFKEQ. The V gene lost 3 bases and the J gene lost 7 bases, with 22 bases spanning the gap. The CDR3 nucleotides are TGTGCCAGCAGCCAGACGGCGGACTGGGGAGGCGTGAATGAGCAGTTCTTC. Protein sequence: CASSQTADWGGVNEQFF.

This clone was found once. The V gene is TRBV24-1, the J gene TRBJ2-7; 9 positions agree with TRBD1. This CDR3 is built from 15 residues. The germline V gene has CDR1 KGHDR and CDR2 SFDVKD. Unmatched junction bases numbered 8, after V lost 5 bases and J lost 4 bases. For the CDR3, the DNA is TGTGCCACCAGTGTTTACAGGGGGCATGGTTACGAGCAGTACTTC. This translates into CATSVYRGHGYEQYF.

The chain has TRBV5-1 and TRBJ1-5; D is uncertain. Germline assignment: CDR1 SGHRS and CDR2 YFSETQ. V was clipped by 5 bases and J by 3 bases, with 9 bases between them. CDR3 length: 13 residues. The chain's CDR3 is CASSSGDNQPQHF. The CDR3 DNA is TGCGCCAGCAGTAGCGGGGACAATCAGCCCCAGCATTTT. The whole variable domain, filled in from reference TRBV5-1 and TRBJ1-5, reads KAGVTQTPRYLIKTRGQQVTLSCSPISGHRSVSWYQQTPGQGLQFLFEYFSETQRNKGNFPGRFSGRQFSNSRSEMNVSTLELGDSALYLCASSSGDNQPQHFGDGTRLSIL.

The V call is TRBV11-2, the J call TRBJ2-7; 7 nucleotides agree with TRBD1. With V trimmed by 0 bases and J by 6 bases, 2 bases remained unmatched. Germline CDR1 SGHAT, CDR2 FQNNGV. The CDR3 is 13 amino acids. Here the CDR3 DNA reads TGTGCCAGCAGCTTAGAAAGGGGGCTCGAGCAGTACTTC. This sequence encodes CASSLERGLEQYF.

This sequence joins TRBV7-9 and TRBJ1-4, with TRBD1 identical over 7 bases. The CDR3 is made up of 16 amino acids. V was clipped by 5 bases and J by 2 bases; unmatched bases: 8. From germline, CDR1 is SEHNR and CDR2 FQNEAQ (reference sequence). As DNA, the CDR3 is TGTGCCAGCAGCCTAGACAGGGCCGGGACTAATGAAAAACTGTTTTTT. Residues: CASSLDRAGTNEKLFF.

This clone was detected a few times. This chain links TRBV2 with TRBJ2-3; 8 nucleotides agree with TRBD1. The CDR3 has 14 amino acids. J gave up 6 bases and V 4 bases, and 6 bases lay outside the gene matches. From germline, CDR1 is SNHLY and CDR2 FYNNEI. The DNA for the CDR3 is TGTGCCAGCAGTGTTCAGGGGGCAGGGGATACGCAGTATTTT. Amino acid sequence: CASSVQGAGDTQYF.

The chain uses TRBV4-2 and TRBJ2-5; 14 bases fit TRBD2. Unmatched junction bases numbered 1, after V lost 0 bases and J lost 4 bases. The CDR3 is made up of 16 amino acids. CDR1 and CDR2 (germline): LGHNA, YNFKEQ. CDR3 DNA: TGTGCCAGCAGCCAAGAGGGACTAGCGGGGGTAGAGACCCAGTACTTC. It is translated as CASSQEGLAGVETQYF.

The V call is TRBV4-1, the J call TRBJ2-7; D perhaps matches TRBD2 (6 bases). The germline V gene has CDR1 MGHRA and CDR2 YSYEKL. The CDR3 runs 14 residues. Trimming took off 8 bases at V and 6 bases at J, with 20 bases between the two ends. CDR3 nucleotide sequence: TGCGCCAGCTCCCCGGCGGGAAGAGCGAGCGAGCAGTACTTC. The encoded protein is CASSPAGRASEQYF.

J is TRBJ1-6 and V is TRBV7-8, with a tentative D call TRBD1 (5 bases). CDR1 and CDR2 (germline): SGHVS, FQNEAQ. Deletions cut 2 bases from V and 8 bases from J, with 13 bases between. This CDR3 spans 15 amino acids. The CDR3 loop is CASSLRQGGYSPLHF. The CDR3 nucleotides read TGTGCCAGCAGCTTAAGGCAGGGAGGTTATTCACCCCTCCACTTT.

The chain uses TRBV20-1 and TRBJ2-3, with no clear D. The CDR3 length is 11 residues. Germline V gives CDR1 DFQATT, CDR2 SNEGSKA (reference sequence). The CDR3 DNA sequence: TGCAGCGCCAGTCTACCCGATACGCAGTATTTT. It yields the protein CSASLPDTQYF.

J is TRBJ2-3 and V is TRBV29-1; possibly TRBD1 for D (6 bases). Germline CDR1 and CDR2: SQVTM and ANQGSEA. The CDR3 has 14 residues. V lost 1 base, J lost 2 bases, and 10 bases lay in between. The CDR3 sequence: CSVEGAGATDTQYF. The CDR3 nucleotides are TGCAGCGTTGAAGGCGCAGGGGCCACAGATACGCAGTATTTT.

This chain links TRBV12-5 with TRBJ2-7, with 10 bases aligning to TRBD1. The CDR3 sequence is 15 residues long. V lost 4 bases, J lost 6 bases, and 9 bases stayed unmatched. In germline, CDR1 is LGHNT, CDR2 FRNRAP. CDR3 sequence: CASGSGGTGDREQYF. The CDR3 nucleotides read TGTGCTAGTGGTTCAGGCGGGACAGGGGACCGCGAGCAGTACTTC.

This chain connects TRBV30 to TRBJ2-1, with TRBD1 identical over 7 bases. The CDR3 spans 16 residues. V lost 0 bases to trimming and J lost 1 base; unmatched junction nucleotides: 6. The germline V gene has CDR1 GTSNPN and CDR2 SVGIG (reference sequence). CDR3 sequence: CAWSVGDSSSYNEQFF. The CDR3 DNA is TGTGCCTGGAGTGTGGGGGACAGCAGTTCCTACAATGAGCAGTTCTTC.

This clone appeared once. The chain carries TRBV2 and TRBJ1-5; TRBD1 is a possible D gene (6 bases). CDR3 size: 14 residues. The V gene lost 1 base and the J gene lost 5 bases, with 9 bases spanning the gap. Germline V gene lookup returns CDR1 SNHLY and CDR2 FYNNEI. Written as DNA, the CDR3 is TGTGCCAGCAGTGAAGAACAGGGTTATCAGCCCCAGCATTTT. Protein product: CASSEEQGYQPQHF.

This chain uses TRBV27 with TRBJ2-1, with 7 bases matching TRBD2. CDR1 is MNHEY and CDR2 is SMNVEV in the germline V gene (reference sequence). The CDR3 contains 15 residues. After removal of 8 bases from V and 2 bases from J, the junction contained 9 bases not matched to a gene. The CDR3 loop is CASAIPSGAYNEQFF. CDR3 DNA sequence: TGTGCCAGCGCCATCCCTAGCGGCGCCTACAATGAGCAGTTCTTC.

This clone appeared a single time. The chain couples TRBV10-3 to TRBJ1-4; D may be TRBD1 (6 bases). Germline CDR1 is ENHRY and CDR2 is SYGVKD. Trimming cost V 4 bases and J 8 bases, with 11 bases left between them. This CDR3 contains 13 residues. The CDR3 is CAISGNGQEKLFF. In nucleotides, the CDR3 is TGTGCCATCAGTGGCAACGGACAGGAAAAACTGTTTTTT.